These 11 T cell receptor beta chains came from one sample sequenced in a study of shared clonotypes between healthy human individuals. TCRdb keeps only in-frame clones here, not all; method: immunoSEQ multiplex PCR. This table has about 2.1 million clones, 85% to 95% appearing once. The naive CD8 subset, CD45RO-negative cells positively selected for CCR7, excluded terminally differentiated effector memory CD45RA+ cells. Sequencing was done on a sample of naive CD8+ T cells from PBMCs. These receptors were obtained from a man between 18 and 29 years old in good health. Some clones in this sample may be carry-over from other donors' samples.

The J gene is TRBJ2-7, the V gene TRBV9; D remains unclear. The germline CDR1 and CDR2 sequences are SGDLS and YYNGEE. Trimming shortened V by 1 base and J by 5 bases, and 13 bases separated the two germline ends. The CDR3 runs to 14 residues. The CDR3 DNA reads as TGTGCCAGCAGCGTAACCTCCGTATGGGACGAGCAGTACTTC. Encoded protein: CASSVTSVWDEQYF. Variable domain in full (rest from reference TRBV9 and TRBJ2-7): DSGVTQTPKHLITATGQRVTLRCSPRSGDLSVYWYQQSLDQGLQFLIQYYNGEERAKGNILERFSAQQFPDLHSELNLSSLELGDSALYFCASSVTSVWDEQYFGPGTRLTVT.

V and J are TRBV6-6 and TRBJ2-1; 7 positions agree with TRBD2. Germline assignment: CDR1 MNHNY and CDR2 SVGAGI (reference sequence). The CDR3 has 13 amino acids. V was clipped by 7 bases and J by 4 bases; unmatched bases: 4. CDR3 nucleotides: TGTGCCAGCACTTGGCGGGGGTACAATGAGCAGTTCTTC. Its protein is CASTWRGYNEQFF.

The chain joins TRBV5-1 to TRBJ1-1; D gene unclear. V was cut by 0 bases and J by 6 bases, with 12 bases left in between. The CDR3 covers 14 residues. CDR1 and CDR2 from the germline V gene are SGHRS and YFSETQ. CDR3 protein: CASSLEPNSAEAFF. CDR3 nucleotides: TGCGCCAGCAGCTTGGAGCCCAATTCAGCTGAAGCTTTCTTT.

V and J are TRBV13 and TRBJ1-2; D unclear. The CDR3 consists of 13 residues. Trimming removed 3 bases at V and 2 bases at J, with 7 bases between. Germline CDR1 and CDR2: PRHDT and FYEKMQ (reference sequence). CDR3 coding DNA: TGTGCCAGCAGCTTCCGCGGGAACTATGGCTACACCTTC. This gives the protein CASSFRGNYGYTF.

The chain has TRBV9 and TRBJ1-2; TRBD1 is a possible D gene (6 bases). V lost 0 bases, J lost 5 bases, and 14 bases lay in between. Germline V gene sequence: CDR1 SGDLS, CDR2 YYNGEE. This CDR3 is built from 15 residues. The CDR3 nucleotides are TGTGCCAGCAGCGTAGAAGCTTATAGGGGGTATGGCTACACCTTC. Its protein product is CASSVEAYRGYGYTF.

The rearrangement uses TRBV4-3 and TRBJ2-1; 7 positions match TRBD2. The CDR3 covers 15 residues. V lost 2 bases to trimming and J lost 5 bases; unmatched junction nucleotides: 6. Germline loops: CDR1 LGHNA, CDR2 YSLEER. Here the CDR3 DNA reads TGCGCCAGCAGCCAAAGTGAGCTAGCGGACAATGAGCAGTTCTTC. Translated: CASSQSELADNEQFF.

Comment on this clone: This same CDR3 is encoded by further DNA sequences in the sample. This sequence joins TRBV19 and TRBJ1-2, with D hard to call. V was trimmed by 3 bases and J by 6 bases, leaving 5 bases between them. The CDR3 runs to 11 residues. From germline, CDR1 is LNHDA and CDR2 SQIVND (reference sequence). The CDR3 loop reads CASSITDGYTF. The CDR3 region has the DNA TGTGCCAGTAGTATTACGGATGGCTACACCTTC.

The chain links TRBV28 to TRBJ2-7; D may be TRBD1 (6 bases). V lost 6 bases and J lost 2, with 14 bases in between. Germline lookup yields CDR1 MDHEN and CDR2 SYDVKM. The CDR3 length is 14 residues. CDR3 in DNA: TGTGCCAGCAGAACAGGGAAGGGGACCTACGAGCAGTACTTC. Encoded protein: CASRTGKGTYEQYF.

The chain uses TRBV28 and TRBJ2-1, with D perhaps TRBD2 (5 bases). Trimming left V 4 bases short and J 2 bases short, with 15 bases between. This CDR3 contains 16 residues. Germline V gene sequence: CDR1 MDHEN, CDR2 SYDVKM. CDR3 sequence: CASSSPSSSAYNEQFF. CDR3 nucleotide sequence: TGTGCCAGCAGTTCCCCTTCTAGCAGTGCCTACAATGAGCAGTTCTTC.

The V gene is TRBV10-3, the J gene TRBJ1-1, with 8 positions matching TRBD1. After removal of 4 bases from V and 3 bases from J, the junction contained 4 bases not matched to a gene. CDR1 ENHRY and CDR2 SYGVKD come from the germline V gene. The CDR3 has 14 amino acids. Here the CDR3 reads CAISGTGFDTEAFF. The CDR3 bases are TGTGCCATCAGTGGGACAGGGTTCGACACTGAAGCTTTCTTT.

The chain couples TRBV9 to TRBJ1-5; D is undetermined. The CDR3 length is 14 residues. The V gene lost 0 bases and the J gene lost 6 bases, with 10 bases spanning the gap. CDR1 SGDLS and CDR2 YYNGEE come from the germline V gene. Here the CDR3 reads CASSVGDEAQPQHF. The DNA of the CDR3 is TGTGCCAGCAGCGTAGGGGATGAGGCTCAGCCCCAGCATTTT.